Below, 23 T cell receptor beta chains from the same sample are listed, as sequenced in a study of blood T cell repertoires in COVID-19. Generated by immunoSEQ multiplex PCR, the TCRdb table keeps only in-frame clones and is missing some. This table holds more than 300,000 clones, around 86% found once. Sequencing was performed on PBMCs or T cells enriched from blood (not recorded which). These receptors originate from a woman between 18 and 29 years old who had recovered from COVID-19.

The chain combines TRBV10-2 with TRBJ1-1; the D is unclear. This CDR3 spans 11 amino acids. The V end lost 6 bases, the J end lost 10 bases, and 12 bases lay between the germline ends. The germline V gene encodes CDR1 WSHSY and CDR2 SAAADI. DNA for the CDR3: TGCGCCAGCAGAACCACTGACACAGCTTTCTTT. Its translation: CASRTTDTAFF.

V usage is TRBV10-3 and J usage is TRBJ1-1; TRBD1 might be the D (5 bases). V was shortened by 7 bases and J by 1 base, with 19 bases between the two germline ends. This CDR3 region has 16 residues. CDR1 and CDR2 from the germline V gene are ENHRY and SYGVKD. Written as DNA, the CDR3 is TGTGCCATCACCGAAAGTACAGGCTGGGGGAACACTGAAGCTTTCTTT. Translation gives CAITESTGWGNTEAFF.

The chain combines TRBV4-2 with TRBJ1-2, with D hard to call. Trimming took off 0 bases at V and 8 bases at J, with 19 bases between the two ends. CDR3 size: 16 residues. The germline gives CDR1 LGHNA, CDR2 YNFKEQ. CDR3 nucleotides: TGTGCCAGCAGCCAAGAAATGGCGGTGGGAGTGGCCGGCTACACCTTC. It codes for CASSQEMAVGVAGYTF.

The chain has TRBV5-8 and TRBJ1-1; a possible D gene is TRBD1 (5 bases). The CDR3 is 14 amino acids. CDR1 is SGHTS, CDR2 YDEGEE, per germline. V was trimmed by 3 bases and J by 4 bases, leaving 13 bases between them. The CDR3 sequence is CASSSVGGPTEAFF. CDR3 bases: TGTGCCAGCAGCTCGGTGGGGGGTCCCACTGAAGCTTTCTTT.

The chain carries TRBV2 and TRBJ1-4, with 12 bases that match TRBD1. The V segment lost 8 bases and the J segment 6 bases; nucleotides outside the gene matches: 4. CDR3 length: 14 residues. Per the germline V gene, CDR1 is SNHLY and CDR2 is FYNNEI. CDR3 nucleotides: TGTGCCAGCGGGACAGGGGGCACTTATGAAAAACTGTTTTTT. Its protein is CASGTGGTYEKLFF.

The genes are TRBV29-1 and TRBJ1-2; perhaps TRBD1 as D (6 bases). Germline loops: CDR1 SQVTM, CDR2 ANQGSEA. Trimming shortened V by 6 bases and J by 4 bases, and 15 bases separated the two germline ends. The CDR3 is made up of 13 amino acids. The CDR3 DNA reads as TGCAGCGTCGCAACAGGGCTCCTCTATGGCTACACCTTC. It translates to CSVATGLLYGYTF.

The table lists this clone with a few counts. V is TRBV19 and J is TRBJ1-2; 8 bases align to TRBD1. V shed 3 bases and J 8 bases; nucleotides not matched to a gene: 5. CDR1 is LNHDA, CDR2 SQIVND, per germline (reference sequence). The CDR3 is 13 residues long. The CDR3 bases are TGTGCCAGTAGTATTACGACAGGGGTAGGCTACACCTTC. It yields the protein CASSITTGVGYTF.

The chain combines TRBV4-1 with TRBJ1-1; possibly TRBD1 for D (5 bases). Germline V gene data show CDR1 as MGHRA and CDR2 as YSYEKL. The CDR3 consists of 16 residues. Trimming shortened V by 8 bases and J by 4 bases, and 23 bases separated the two germline ends. The CDR3 nucleotides read TGCGCCAGCTCCTCTGCGCCCCGGCAGGGAGGCACTGAAGCTTTCTTT. It yields the protein CASSSAPRQGGTEAFF.

The V call is TRBV7-8, the J call TRBJ1-5, with D hard to call. CDR3 length equals 14 residues. Trimming removed 5 bases from V and 10 bases from J, with 18 bases in between. The V gene's germline CDR1 is SGHVS and CDR2 FQNEAQ. CDR3 DNA sequence: TGTGCCAGCAGCCCCTTGGAGGGTGATGGACCCCAGCATTTT. Amino acids: CASSPLEGDGPQHF.

This chain uses TRBV7-9 with TRBJ2-1; D might be TRBD2 (5 bases). Germline V gives CDR1 SEHNR, CDR2 FQNEAQ (reference sequence). V was clipped by 3 bases and J by 9 bases, with 15 bases between them. The CDR3 is made up of 14 amino acids. DNA for the CDR3: TGTGCCAGCAGCTTCCACGCCTTAGAGGGTGAGCAGTTCTTC. Encoded protein: CASSFHALEGEQFF. Full variable domain (outside the CDR3, taken from reference TRBV7-9 and TRBJ2-1): DTGVSQNPRHKITKRGQNVTFRCDPISEHNRLYWYRQTLGQGPEFLTYFQNEAQLEKSRLLSDRFSAERPKGSFSTLEIQRTEQGDSAMYLCASSFHALEGEQFFGPGTRLTVL.

This rearrangement joins TRBV30 to TRBJ1-2, with TRBD1 matching over 10 bases. With 6 bases clipped from V and 1 base from J, the junction kept 5 bases outside the gene matches. This CDR3 spans 14 amino acids. CDR1 and CDR2 from the germline V gene are GTSNPN and SVGIG (reference sequence). Written as DNA, the CDR3 is TGTGCCTGCTTGGGACAGGGGTTTAACTATGGCTACACCTTC. It encodes CACLGQGFNYGYTF.

This chain connects TRBV19 to TRBJ1-1; the match to TRBD1 covers 7 bases. Germline trimming cut 2 bases from V and 3 bases from J; bases unmatched to any gene: 3. This CDR3 region has 14 residues. Per germline, CDR1 LNHDA and CDR2 SQIVND (reference sequence). CDR3 amino acids: CASSIRQGDTEAFF. CDR3 DNA: TGTGCCAGTAGTATACGACAGGGCGACACTGAAGCTTTCTTT. The full variable domain, completed using reference TRBV19 and TRBJ1-1, is DGGITQSPKYLFRKEGQNVTLSCEQNLNHDAMYWYRQDPGQGLRLIYYSQIVNDFQKGDIAEGYSVSREKKESFPLTVTSAQKNPTAFYLCASSIRQGDTEAFFGQGTRLTVV.

This rearrangement joins TRBV5-5 to TRBJ1-4; D ambiguous. CDR3 length equals 16 residues. CDR1 is SGHKS and CDR2 is YYEKEE in the germline V gene (reference sequence). V was pared by 4 bases and J by 0 bases, with 13 bases between. This CDR3 reads CASSRVVRATNEKLFF. The CDR3 DNA sequence: TGTGCCAGCAGCCGAGTGGTGAGGGCAACTAATGAAAAACTGTTTTTT.

The chain couples TRBV6-4 to TRBJ2-2, with TRBD2 matching over 7 bases. Germline V gene lookup returns CDR1 MRHNA and CDR2 SNTAGT. Trimming at V came to 2 bases and at J to 1 base, leaving 4 bases not matched to a gene. The CDR3 length is 16 residues. The CDR3 sequence: CASSDRGDLNTGELFF. The CDR3, as DNA: TGTGCCAGCAGTGACCGGGGGGACTTGAACACCGGGGAGCTGTTTTTT.

This chain links TRBV3-1 (or the pseudogene TRBV3-2) with TRBJ1-2, with a possible D match to TRBD1 (6 bases). Germline CDR1 reads LGHDT; CDR2 reads YNNKEL (reference sequence). This CDR3 has 14 residues. V lost 0 bases, J lost 4 bases, and 9 bases lay in between. CDR3 sequence (DNA): TGTGCCAGCAGCCAAGAGGGACAAAGCTATGGCTACACCTTC. Translating it yields CASSQEGQSYGYTF.

A single count supports this clone. This chain joins TRBV19 and TRBJ1-1, with D perhaps matching TRBD1 (5 bases). The CDR3 runs to 16 residues. V was shortened by 3 bases and J by 0 bases, with 14 bases between the two germline ends. Germline lookup yields CDR1 LNHDA and CDR2 SQIVND (reference sequence). Written as DNA, the CDR3 is TGTGCCAGTAGTATGAAGTCTTACAGGATGAACACTGAAGCTTTCTTT. Encoded protein: CASSMKSYRMNTEAFF.

This clone is a singleton in its sample. The rearrangement uses TRBV6-5 and TRBJ1-5; D might be TRBD1 (6 bases). The V gene's germline CDR1 is MNHEY and CDR2 SVGAGI. The ends were cut back, 6 bases at V and 1 base at J, with 10 bases in the middle. The CDR3 sequence is 14 residues long. The CDR3 DNA reads as TGTGCCAGCAGCCCGACAGGAAGCAATCAGCCCCAGCATTTT. It translates to CASSPTGSNQPQHF.

The chain is built from TRBV7-9 and TRBJ1-4; D gene ambiguous. The V end was cut by 3 bases, the J end by 0 bases, with 8 bases between. Per the germline V gene, CDR1 is SEHNR and CDR2 is FQNEAQ (reference sequence). The CDR3 is 15 residues long. CDR3 bases: TGTGCCAGCAGCTTTCAGGATGCAACTAATGAAAAACTGTTTTTT. Protein sequence: CASSFQDATNEKLFF. Variable domain in full (rest from reference TRBV7-9 and TRBJ1-4): DTGVSQNPRHKITKRGQNVTFRCDPISEHNRLYWYRQTLGQGPEFLTYFQNEAQLEKSRLLSDRFSAERPKGSFSTLEIQRTEQGDSAMYLCASSFQDATNEKLFFGSGTQLSVL.

J is TRBJ1-4 and V is TRBV6-5; D perhaps matches TRBD1 (5 bases). CDR3 length: 15 residues. Per the germline V gene, CDR1 is MNHEY and CDR2 is SVGAGI. Trimming stripped 6 bases from V and 4 bases from J, with 15 bases between. CDR3 nucleotides: TGTGCCAGCAGCCCCGCGGGGGGTAGTAATGAAAAACTGTTTTTT. Residues: CASSPAGGSNEKLFF.

This chain uses TRBV6-1 with TRBJ1-1, with 8 bases aligning to TRBD1. Germline V gene sequence: CDR1 MNHNS, CDR2 SASEGT. The V segment lost 2 bases and the J segment 4 bases; nucleotides outside the gene matches: 3. The CDR3 runs 14 residues. The DNA for the CDR3 is TGTGCCAGCAGTGAAAACAGGGGGTTCACTGAAGCTTTCTTT. It specifies CASSENRGFTEAFF.

This clone was seen a few times. The chain joins TRBV9 to TRBJ2-2; 7 bases are a match to TRBD1. CDR1 is SGDLS and CDR2 is YYNGEE in the germline V gene. The CDR3 has 15 amino acids. J gave up 5 bases and V 4 bases, and 8 bases lay outside the gene matches. For the CDR3, the DNA is TGTGCCAGCAGCCCCCTGGGGACAGTAACCGGGGAGCTGTTTTTT. It is translated as CASSPLGTVTGELFF.

V usage is TRBV18 and J usage is TRBJ2-1, with TRBD2 identical over 14 bases. The V and J ends lost 8 bases and 13 bases, in that order; junction bases with no gene match: 19. Germline CDR1 KGHSH, CDR2 LQKENI. The CDR3 spans 17 residues. Here the CDR3 reads CASARNPNRLAGGIQFF. CDR3 coding DNA: TGTGCCAGCGCACGCAACCCGAACAGACTAGCGGGAGGGATACAGTTCTTC.

The rearrangement links TRBV7-9 to TRBJ1-2, with D tentatively TRBD1 (5 bases). This CDR3 spans 14 amino acids. Deletions cut 4 bases from V and 3 bases from J, with 12 bases between. Per the germline V gene, CDR1 is SEHNR and CDR2 is FQNEAQ (reference sequence). CDR3 region: CASSYQTEDYGYTF. The CDR3 DNA is TGTGCCAGCAGCTACCAGACAGAAGACTATGGCTACACCTTC.